Listed below are T cell receptor beta chains from one sample, sequenced in a study of T cell responses to AZD1222 COVID-19 vaccine. The protocol was immunoSEQ multiplex PCR, while the TCRdb copy is restricted to in-frame clones and leaves out a portion. Of 150,000 to 200,000 clones in the sample, around nine tenths were seen once. Sequences were derived from peripheral blood, sampled 28 days after the second dose of the MenACWY control vaccine. The receptors were sampled from an adult who received the MenACWY meningococcal vaccine as a control. CDR3s include the opening cysteine and the closing phenylalanine or tryptophan. Each record gives: V gene, CDR3 length, D gene, clone size, J gene, CDR3 protein, CDR3 DNA. A D gene is named only where the DNA matches it firmly. Clone size is stated in some rows and not others, as once, few, many or a class when expanded.

V: TRBV19; length: 14; D: NA; size: once; J: TRBJ2-3; CDR3: CASSEGPYTDTQYF; DNA: TGTGCCAGTAGCGAAGGGCCCTACACAGATACGCAGTATTTT
V: TRBV6-4; length: 12; D: TRBD1; size: NA; J: TRBJ1-2; CDR3: CASSGDREGYTF; DNA: TGTGCCAGCAGTGGAGACAGGGAAGGCTACACCTTC
V: TRBV12-3/TRBV12-4; length: 13; D: NA; size: NA; J: TRBJ2-3; CDR3: CASSSRPVDTQYF; DNA: TGTGCCAGCAGTTCTCGACCCGTAGATACGCAGTATTTT
V: TRBV6-5; length: 12; D: TRBD1; size: NA; J: TRBJ1-1; CDR3: CASSYGGGAAFF; DNA: TGTGCCAGCAGCTACGGAGGGGGCGCCGCTTTCTTT
V: TRBV5-4; length: 13; D: NA; size: NA; J: TRBJ1-2; CDR3: CASSIRGGHGYTF; DNA: TGTGCCAGCAGTATCAGGGGAGGTCATGGCTACACCTTC
V: TRBV11-2; length: 15; D: TRBD2; size: NA; J: TRBJ2-3; CDR3: CASSLSSGSADTQYF; DNA: TGTGCCAGCAGCTTATCCAGCGGGAGCGCAGATACGCAGTATTTT
V: TRBV5-4; length: 14; D: NA; size: NA; J: TRBJ2-7; CDR3: CASTPGGPLGEQYF; DNA: TGTGCCAGCACCCCCGGAGGGCCGCTGGGTGAGCAGTACTTC
V: TRBV7-2; length: 13; D: NA; size: NA; J: TRBJ1-4; CDR3: CASSARVNEKLFF; DNA: TGTGCCAGCAGCGCCCGGGTTAATGAAAAACTGTTTTTT
V: TRBV18; length: 13; D: TRBD2; size: NA; J: TRBJ2-5; CDR3: CASQTSGEETQYF; DNA: TGTGCCAGCCAGACTAGCGGGGAAGAGACCCAGTACTTC
V: TRBV24-1; length: 12; D: TRBD1; size: NA; J: TRBJ2-1; CDR3: CATSDQRTGQIF; DNA: TGTGCCACCAGTGACCAGAGGACAGGGCAGATCTTC
V: TRBV24-1; length: 13; D: NA; size: NA; J: TRBJ2-3; CDR3: CATSAGPVNTQYF; DNA: TGTGCCACCAGTGCCGGACCAGTCAATACGCAGTATTTT
V: TRBV19; length: 13; D: NA; size: NA; J: TRBJ1-2; CDR3: CASSTGDNYGYTF; DNA: TGTGCCAGTAGTACAGGGGACAACTATGGCTACACCTTC
V: TRBV7-3; length: 17; D: TRBD2; size: NA; J: TRBJ2-2; CDR3: CASSLGLAGVLAGELFF; DNA: TGTGCCAGCAGCTTGGGACTAGCGGGAGTTTTAGCCGGGGAGCTGTTTTTT
V: TRBV4-2; length: 16; D: NA; size: NA; J: TRBJ1-2; CDR3: CASSQVFRTANYGYTF; DNA: TGTGCCAGCAGCCAAGTTTTCCGGACAGCTAACTATGGCTACACCTTC
V: TRBV12-3/TRBV12-4; length: 12; D: NA; size: NA; J: TRBJ2-7; CDR3: CASSTTGYEQYF; DNA: TGTGCCAGCAGTACGACAGGCTACGAGCAGTACTTC
V: TRBV25-1; length: 15; D: NA; size: NA; J: TRBJ2-7; CDR3: CASSESGGGPYEQYF; DNA: TGTGCCAGCAGTGAATCTGGAGGGGGTCCCTACGAGCAGTACTTC
V: TRBV9; length: 15; D: TRBD2; size: NA; J: TRBJ2-1; CDR3: CASSALAGGDNEQFF; DNA: TGTGCCAGCAGCGCGCTAGCGGGAGGGGACAATGAGCAGTTCTTC